This section outlines one T cell receptor beta chain sequence together with its context. This table comes from immunoSEQ multiplex PCR, and its TCRdb copy is limited to in-frame clones, with some not included. The table shows tens of thousands of clones, with around 92% occurring only once. J lost 2 bases, V lost 6 bases, and 5 bases had no gene match. The CDR3 contains 14 residues. CDR1 and CDR2 (germline): WSHSY, SAAADI. The data were taken from a study of T cell changes during pregnancy in multiple sclerosis. This receptor was taken from a female donor with multiple sclerosis, enrolled in a pregnancy study. The sample in question was peripheral blood, obtained in the first trimester of pregnancy. V and J are TRBV10-2 and TRBJ1-2; 8 bases fit TRBD1. Here the CDR3 DNA reads TGCGCCAGCAGGGATGGGGACAGGAACTATGGCTACACCTTC. It specifies CASRDGDRNYGYTF.